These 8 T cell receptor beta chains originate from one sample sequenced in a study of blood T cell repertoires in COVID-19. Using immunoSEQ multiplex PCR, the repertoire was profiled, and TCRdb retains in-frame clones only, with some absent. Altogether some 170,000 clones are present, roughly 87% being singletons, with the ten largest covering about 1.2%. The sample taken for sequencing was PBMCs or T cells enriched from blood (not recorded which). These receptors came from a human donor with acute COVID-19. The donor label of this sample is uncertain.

The CDR3 here is CASSQDGTAEQYF. The CDR3 DNA reads TGTGCCAGCAGCCAAGATGGCACAGCCGAGCAGTACTTC. The rearrangement joins TRBV3-1 (or the pseudogene TRBV3-2) to TRBJ2-7; D not resolved. Germline CDR1 reads LGHDT; CDR2 reads YNNKEL (reference sequence). With 0 bases removed from V and 6 bases from J, the gap between germline ends came to 9 bases. The CDR3 has 13 amino acids.

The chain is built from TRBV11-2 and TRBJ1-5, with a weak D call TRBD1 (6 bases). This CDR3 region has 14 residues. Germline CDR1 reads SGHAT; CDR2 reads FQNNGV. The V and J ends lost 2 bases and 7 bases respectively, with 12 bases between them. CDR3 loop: CASSLSGESQPQHF. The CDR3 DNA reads TGTGCCAGCAGCTTATCAGGGGAGTCGCAGCCCCAGCATTTT.

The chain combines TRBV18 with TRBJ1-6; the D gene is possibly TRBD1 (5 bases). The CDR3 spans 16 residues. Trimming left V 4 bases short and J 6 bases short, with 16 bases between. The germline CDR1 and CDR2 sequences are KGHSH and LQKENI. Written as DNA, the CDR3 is TGTGCCAGCTCACTCACCAAGGTGGGGGGTAATTCACCCCTCCACTTT. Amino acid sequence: CASSLTKVGGNSPLHF.

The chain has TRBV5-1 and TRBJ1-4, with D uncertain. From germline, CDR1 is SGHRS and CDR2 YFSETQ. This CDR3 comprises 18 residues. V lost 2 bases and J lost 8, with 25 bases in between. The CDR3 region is CASSFGRTPPLREEKLFF. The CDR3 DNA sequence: TGCGCCAGCAGCTTTGGCAGGACTCCCCCTTTGAGGGAAGAAAAACTGTTTTTT.

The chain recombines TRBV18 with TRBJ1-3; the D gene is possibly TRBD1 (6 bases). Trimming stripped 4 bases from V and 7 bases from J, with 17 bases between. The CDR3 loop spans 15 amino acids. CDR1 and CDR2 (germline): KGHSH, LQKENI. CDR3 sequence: CASSRPGALLNTIYF. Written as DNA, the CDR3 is TGTGCCAGCTCACGACCAGGGGCTTTACTGAACACCATATATTTT.

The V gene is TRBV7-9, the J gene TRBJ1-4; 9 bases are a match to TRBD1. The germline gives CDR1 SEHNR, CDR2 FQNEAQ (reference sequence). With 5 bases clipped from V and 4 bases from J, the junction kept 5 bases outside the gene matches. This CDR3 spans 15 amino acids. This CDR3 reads CASSKDRGVNEKLFF. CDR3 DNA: TGTGCCAGCAGCAAAGACAGGGGGGTTAATGAAAAACTGTTTTTT.

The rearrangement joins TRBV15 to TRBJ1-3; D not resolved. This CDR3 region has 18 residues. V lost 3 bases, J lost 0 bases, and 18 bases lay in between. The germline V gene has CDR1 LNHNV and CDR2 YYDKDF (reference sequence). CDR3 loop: CATSSNQYGLASGNTIYF. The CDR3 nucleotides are TGTGCCACCAGCAGTAATCAGTACGGACTTGCCTCTGGAAACACCATATATTTT.

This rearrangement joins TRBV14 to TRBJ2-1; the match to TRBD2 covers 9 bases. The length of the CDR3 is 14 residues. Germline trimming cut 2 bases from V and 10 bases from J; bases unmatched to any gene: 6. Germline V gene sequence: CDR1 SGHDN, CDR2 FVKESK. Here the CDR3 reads CASSQPGLAWEQFF. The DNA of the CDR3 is TGTGCCAGCAGCCAACCGGGACTAGCCTGGGAGCAGTTCTTC.